These 28 T cell receptor beta chains were all obtained from the same sample, sequenced in a study of human T cells and chemical hapten exposure. TCRdb processed the RACE reads anew with MiXCR; each CDR3 protein has one entry. The sample consists of some 380,000 distinct CDR3 sequences, more than 4.5% of them appearing once. Time point denoted: patch test 1, 2 weeks after DPC sensitization. Indicated treatment: therapeutic diphenylcyclopropenone sensitization with weekly scalp DPC. Sequencing used whole blood, obtained in connection with sensitization to the hapten diphenylcyclopropenone (DPC). These TCRs come from a woman aged 50 to 60 with alopecia areata. Some clones in this sample may be carry-over from other donors' samples.

The chain has TRBV13 and TRBJ2-3, with 9 bases identical to TRBD2. V lost 5 bases, J lost 8 bases, and 8 bases stayed unmatched. Germline V gene data show CDR1 as PRHDT and CDR2 as FYEKMQ (reference sequence). This CDR3 comprises 14 residues. The CDR3: CASSTGLAVGTQYF. As DNA, the CDR3 is TGTGCCAGCAGCACGGGACTAGCTGTAGGTACGCAGTATTTT.

This clonotype was counted ten times or more. The chain combines TRBV12-3 or TRBV12-4 with TRBJ1-1; 7 bases line up with TRBD1. The CDR3 is 15 residues long. Trimming cost V 4 bases and J 4 bases; bases outside gene matches: 9. In DNA, the CDR3 is TGTGCCAGCAGTTCCACGCCCGACAGGGCCACTGAAGCTTTCTTT. Protein product: CASSSTPDRATEAFF.

Ten or more counts support this clonotype. The chain carries TRBV7-9 and TRBJ1-2, with D unresolved. Germline-derived CDR1 and CDR2 are SEHNR and FQNEAQ (reference sequence). This CDR3 has 13 amino acids. The V end was cut by 1 base, the J end by 6 bases, with 9 bases between. In DNA, the CDR3 is TGTGCCAGCAGCTTAGGGGAGACAAATGGCTACACCTTC. As protein: CASSLGETNGYTF.

CDR3 sequence (DNA): TGTGCCAGCAGCTTAGAGGAGAGGGGCGCGGGGACTGAAGCTTTCTTT. It encodes CASSLEERGAGTEAFF. The chain uses TRBV7-2 and TRBJ1-1; D is possibly TRBD1 (5 bases). Germline V gene sequence: CDR1 SGHTA, CDR2 FQGNSA. This CDR3 has 16 residues. The germline V and J ends were trimmed by 1 base and 5 bases, with 17 bases remaining between them.

This clonotype was found many times. The chain has TRBV14 and TRBJ2-1; D remains unclear. CDR1 is SGHDN and CDR2 is FVKESK in the germline V gene. The germline V and J ends were trimmed by 7 bases and 3 bases, with 10 bases remaining between them. This CDR3 has 13 residues. The CDR3 loop is CASTNSLYNEQFF. DNA of the CDR3: TGTGCCAGCACGAACAGCCTCTACAATGAGCAGTTCTTC.

This clonotype showed up just a few times. The chain uses TRBV12-3 or TRBV12-4 and TRBJ2-1; tentative D call: TRBD1 (5 bases). CDR3 length: 14 amino acids. Trimming took 1 base from V and 8 from J, leaving 12 bases between them. CDR3 residues: CASSLGSGWDEQFF. DNA of the CDR3: TGTGCCAGCAGTTTAGGGTCAGGGTGGGATGAGCAGTTCTTC.

Many counts were recorded for this clonotype. The V gene is TRBV6-1, the J gene TRBJ1-5; 9 bases fit TRBD1. Germline V gene sequence: CDR1 MNHNS, CDR2 SASEGT. The ends lost 1 base at V and 2 bases at J; junction bases unmatched: 3. This CDR3 region has 16 residues. CDR3 coding DNA: TGTGCCAGCAGTGAAGTGTGGGACAGGGGCAATCAGCCCCAGCATTTT. Amino acid sequence: CASSEVWDRGNQPQHF.

This clonotype was detected a few times. The chain links TRBV23-1 to TRBJ2-7; D perhaps matches TRBD1 (6 bases). TRBV23-1 qualifies as an ORF whose function is uncertain. V was clipped by 4 bases and J by 3 bases, with 19 bases between them. The CDR3 length is 16 residues. The CDR3 nucleotides are TGCGCCAGCAGTCCCAACCCCCAGGGGTTACTCTACGAGCAGTACTTC. Amino acid sequence: CASSPNPQGLLYEQYF.

This clonotype was counted a few times. This chain uses TRBV11-2 with TRBJ1-1; D might be TRBD1 (5 bases). Germline V gene sequence: CDR1 SGHAT, CDR2 FQNNGV. Trimming removed 5 bases at V and 5 bases at J, with 15 bases between. The CDR3 is 14 amino acids. CDR3 amino acids: CASSQGGRETEAFF. DNA for the CDR3: TGTGCCAGCAGCCAAGGTGGCAGGGAGACTGAAGCTTTCTTT.

This CDR3 is CASRFVQEGGYEQYF. The CDR3 coding sequence is TGTGCAAGTCGCTTCGTACAAGAGGGGGGATACGAGCAGTACTTC. The rearrangement links TRBV12-2 to TRBJ2-7; the table's D call of TRBD1 was not tested on the DNA. TRBV12-2 is shown as a pseudogene. This CDR3 is 15 amino acids long.

This clonotype has at least ten counts. The V and J genes are TRBV15 and TRBJ1-5; the D is unclear. The CDR3 loop spans 15 amino acids. Trimming removed 0 bases from V and 5 bases from J, with 11 bases in between. Germline CDR1 LNHNV, CDR2 YYDKDF (reference sequence). CDR3 coding DNA: TGTGCCACCAGCAGAGATCTTGGTCTGGATCAGCCCCAGCATTTT. Translation gives CATSRDLGLDQPQHF.

At least ten counts were recorded for this clonotype. This sequence joins TRBV20-1 and TRBJ2-7; D may match TRBD1 or TRBD2 (6 bases each). CDR3 length equals 13 residues. Trimming removed 6 bases at V and 5 bases at J, with 17 bases between. Per germline, CDR1 DFQATT and CDR2 SNEGSKA (reference sequence). CDR3 coding DNA: TGCAGTGCACGGAGGGGGGCTCACGACGAGCAGTACTTC. It is translated as CSARRGAHDEQYF.

This clonotype turned up a few times. V is TRBV20-1 and J is TRBJ1-1; possible D gene TRBD1, 5 bases. This CDR3 spans 14 amino acids. V was pared by 1 base and J by 3 bases, with 12 bases between. CDR1 and CDR2 from the germline V gene are DFQATT and SNEGSKA (reference sequence). CDR3 sequence: CSARGEGRDTEAFF. CDR3 in DNA: TGCAGTGCTAGAGGAGAGGGGCGCGACACTGAAGCTTTCTTT.

The sample holds a few counts of this clonotype. The genes are TRBV5-1 and TRBJ2-3, with 7 positions matching TRBD2. The germline CDR1 and CDR2 sequences are SGHRS and YFSETQ. Trimming at V came to 4 bases and at J to 3 bases, leaving 5 bases not matched to a gene. The CDR3 loop spans 14 amino acids. As DNA, the CDR3 is TGCGCCAGCAGCCCTACTAGCGCTACAGATACGCAGTATTTT. Protein product: CASSPTSATDTQYF.

This chain uses TRBV20-1 with TRBJ2-1, with D possibly matching TRBD2 (6 bases). The CDR3 extends over 17 amino acids. The germline V gene has CDR1 DFQATT and CDR2 SNEGSKA (reference sequence). The V end lost 0 bases, the J end lost 0 bases, and 15 bases lay between the germline ends. The CDR3 nucleotides are TGCAGTGCTAGAGATATACCCGCGGGGTACTCCTACAATGAGCAGTTCTTC. Protein sequence: CSARDIPAGYSYNEQFF.

This clonotype was recorded a few times. The rearrangement joins TRBV2 to TRBJ1-1, with 8 bases identical to TRBD1. CDR1 and CDR2 (germline): SNHLY, FYNNEI. This CDR3 has 13 residues. Unmatched junction bases numbered 7, after V lost 6 bases and J lost 7 bases. The CDR3 region is CASRTDRAGEAFF. The CDR3 coding sequence is TGTGCCAGCAGGACGGACAGGGCAGGTGAAGCTTTCTTT. Supplemented by reference TRBV2 and TRBJ1-1, the full variable domain reads EPEVTQTPSHQVTQMGQEVILRCVPISNHLYFYWYRQILGQKVEFLVSFYNNEISEKSEIFDDQFSVERPDGSNFTLKIRSTKLEDSAMYFCASRTDRAGEAFFGQGTRLTVV.

This clonotype was seen at least ten times. The CDR3 DNA sequence: TGTGCCAGCGCCCGGGACCTGTACACTGAAGCTTTCTTT. This translates into CASARDLYTEAFF. The rearrangement links TRBV3-1 to TRBJ1-1, with D possibly being TRBD1 (5 bases). Germline assignment: CDR1 LGHDT and CDR2 YNNKEL (reference sequence). Trimming removed 8 bases at V and 3 bases at J, with 13 bases between. The CDR3 is made up of 13 amino acids.

This clonotype came up many times. The chain has TRBV19 and TRBJ2-1, with 9 bases fitting TRBD2. The CDR3 sequence is 15 residues long. Germline CDR1 is LNHDA and CDR2 is SQIVND (reference sequence). The trim removed 3 bases at V and 9 bases at J, leaving 9 bases unmatched. CDR3 bases: TGTGCCAGTAGTATCGGTCTAGCGGGACTGACTGAGCAGTTCTTC. This sequence encodes CASSIGLAGLTEQFF.

This clonotype has at least ten counts. This chain connects TRBV6-6 to TRBJ2-5, with a weak D call TRBD2 (7 bases). CDR1 and CDR2 (germline): MNHNY, SVGAGI (reference sequence). The V gene lost 8 bases and the J gene lost 3 bases, with 10 bases spanning the gap. This CDR3 contains 12 residues. The CDR3 DNA is TGTGCCAGCCTAGGGGGGGAAGAGACCCAGTACTTC. This translates into CASLGGEETQYF.

This clonotype was recorded at least ten times. The genes are TRBV5-6 and TRBJ1-6; D gene ambiguous. Deletions cut 3 bases from V and 7 bases from J, with 17 bases between. CDR1 SGHDT and CDR2 YYEEEE come from the germline V gene. The CDR3 extends over 16 amino acids. DNA of the CDR3: TGTGCCAGCAGCTCTTCGGCGGCCGCAAGGAATTCACCCCTCCACTTT. Amino acids: CASSSSAAARNSPLHF.

This clonotype was counted ten times or more. The chain joins TRBV6-2 or TRBV6-3 to TRBJ2-7, with D perhaps matching TRBD1 or TRBD2 (6 bases each). The V end was cut by 5 bases, the J end by 6 bases, with 17 bases between. Germline CDR1 is MNHEY and CDR2 is SVGEGT. The CDR3 extends over 14 amino acids. CDR3 amino acids: CASSLKGGLSEQYF. The CDR3 coding sequence is TGTGCCAGCAGTCTCAAGGGGGGTCTTTCCGAGCAGTACTTC.

The sample holds many counts of this clonotype. The V gene is TRBV18, the J gene TRBJ2-3, with D possibly called TRBD1 or TRBD2 (5 bases each). Germline V gene sequence: CDR1 KGHSH, CDR2 LQKENI. The CDR3 covers 15 residues. Trimming removed 2 bases from V and 1 base from J, with 10 bases in between. The CDR3 nucleotides are TGTGCCAGCTCACCAACCCAGGGAGGCACAGATACGCAGTATTTT. This translates into CASSPTQGGTDTQYF.

This clonotype was seen ten or more times. The chain joins TRBV18 to TRBJ1-2, with TRBD1 matching 8 bases. This CDR3 region has 14 residues. Looked up from germline, CDR1 is KGHSH and CDR2 is LQKENI. J was trimmed by 6 bases and V by 3 bases; bases with no gene match: 6. This chain's CDR3 is CASSPGQGRDGYTF. DNA of the CDR3: TGTGCCAGCTCACCTGGACAGGGCAGGGATGGCTACACCTTC.

This clonotype has at least ten counts. The chain employs TRBV11-2 and TRBJ1-5, with unresolved D. Looked up from germline, CDR1 is SGHAT and CDR2 is FQNNGV. V was trimmed by 2 bases and J by 7 bases, leaving 12 bases between them. This CDR3 contains 14 residues. CDR3 residues: CASSLLGSGQPQHF. For the CDR3, the DNA is TGTGCCAGCAGCTTACTTGGGTCTGGCCAGCCCCAGCATTTT.

This clonotype was observed many times. This chain joins TRBV2 and TRBJ1-2; D gene uncertain. Germline V gene sequence: CDR1 SNHLY, CDR2 FYNNEI. This CDR3 is built from 10 residues. The V end was cut by 6 bases, the J end by 7 bases, with 6 bases between. Written as DNA, the CDR3 is TGTGCCAGCAGAGGGTCTGGCTACACCTTC. This codes for CASRGSGYTF.

This clonotype was seen repeatedly, ten times or more. The chain has TRBV21-1 and TRBJ1-5. TRBV21-1 is marked as a pseudogene. The CDR3 covers 15 residues. The CDR3 loop reads CASSKGGESNQPQHF. The CDR3 nucleotides read TGTGCCAGCAGCAAAGGCGGAGAAAGCAATCAGCCCCAGCATTTT.

Many counts were recorded for this clonotype. J is TRBJ1-5 and V is TRBV2; 7 bases are shared with TRBD1. This CDR3 contains 14 residues. Germline-derived CDR1 and CDR2 are SNHLY and FYNNEI. Trimming cost V 11 bases and J 6 bases; bases outside gene matches: 13. The DNA of the CDR3 is TGTGCCTGCACAGGGAGGGGGCAAGGTCAGCCCCAGCATTTT. The encoded protein is CACTGRGQGQPQHF.

This clonotype was counted at least ten times. The genes are TRBV11-2 and TRBJ2-1; TRBD1 is a possible D gene (6 bases). Germline V gene sequence: CDR1 SGHAT, CDR2 FQNNGV. V was cut by 3 bases and J by 12 bases, with 15 bases left in between. The CDR3 has 13 residues. The DNA of the CDR3 is TGTGCCAGCAGCTTGGACCCACCCAGGGGGCAGTTCTTC. It translates to CASSLDPPRGQFF.